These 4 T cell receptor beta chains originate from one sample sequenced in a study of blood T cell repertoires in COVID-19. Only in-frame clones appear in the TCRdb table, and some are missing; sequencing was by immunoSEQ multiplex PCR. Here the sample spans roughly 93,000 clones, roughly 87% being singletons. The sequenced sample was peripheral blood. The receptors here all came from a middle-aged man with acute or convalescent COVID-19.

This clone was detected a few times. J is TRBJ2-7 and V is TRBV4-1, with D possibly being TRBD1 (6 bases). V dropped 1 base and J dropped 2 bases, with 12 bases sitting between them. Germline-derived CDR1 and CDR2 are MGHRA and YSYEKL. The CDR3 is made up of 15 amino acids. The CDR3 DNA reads TGCGCCAGCAGCCAAGCTCTGGCAGGGGCCTACGAGCAGTACTTC. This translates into CASSQALAGAYEQYF.

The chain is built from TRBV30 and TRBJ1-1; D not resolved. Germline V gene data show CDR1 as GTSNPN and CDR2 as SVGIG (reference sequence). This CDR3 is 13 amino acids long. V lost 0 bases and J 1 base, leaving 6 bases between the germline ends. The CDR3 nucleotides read TGTGCCTGGAGTGTACTAACGAACACTGAAGCTTTCTTT. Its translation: CAWSVLTNTEAFF.

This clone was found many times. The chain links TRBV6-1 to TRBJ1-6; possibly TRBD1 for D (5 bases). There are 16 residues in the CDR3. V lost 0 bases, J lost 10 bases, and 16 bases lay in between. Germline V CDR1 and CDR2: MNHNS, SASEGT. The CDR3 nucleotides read TGTGCCAGCAGTGAAGCCGGGATGCGGGGGTCCTCACCCCTCCACTTT. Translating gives CASSEAGMRGSSPLHF.

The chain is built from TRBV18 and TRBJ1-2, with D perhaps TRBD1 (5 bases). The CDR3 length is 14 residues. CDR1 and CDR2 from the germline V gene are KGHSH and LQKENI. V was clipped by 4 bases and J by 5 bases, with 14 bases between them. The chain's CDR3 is CASSLQEKEYGYTF. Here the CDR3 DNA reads TGTGCCAGCTCACTACAGGAGAAGGAGTATGGCTACACCTTC.